One and the same sample provided the 7 T cell receptor beta chains below, sequenced in a study of shared clonotypes between healthy human individuals. Clones were read by immunoSEQ multiplex PCR, and TCRdb kept only the in-frame ones, dropping some. Of roughly 770,000 clones in the sample, about 96% were seen once. The naive CD8 population came from CD45RO-negative cells selected for CCR7, without terminally differentiated effector memory CD45RA+ cells. Sequenced sample: naive CD8+ T cells sorted from blood. These receptors all stem from a young man in good health.

The chain combines TRBV27 with TRBJ2-3; 7 bases align to TRBD2. Germline V CDR1 and CDR2: MNHEY, SMNVEV (reference sequence). This CDR3 has 16 residues. J gave up 2 bases and V 1 base, and 6 bases lay outside the gene matches. The DNA for the CDR3 is TGTGCCAGCAGTTTATTGGCGGGAGCGCACACAGATACGCAGTATTTT. It encodes CASSLLAGAHTDTQYF.

V usage is TRBV7-9 and J usage is TRBJ2-2; D tentatively reads TRBD1 or TRBD2 (5 bases each). This CDR3 has 15 amino acids. Trimming pared 4 bases from V and 7 bases from J, leaving 16 bases between. Germline lookup yields CDR1 SEHNR and CDR2 FQNEAQ (reference sequence). Here the CDR3 DNA reads TGTGCCAGCAGCTCGGTGGGGGTCGACAGCGGGGAGCTGTTTTTT. Amino acid sequence: CASSSVGVDSGELFF.

The genes are TRBV14 and TRBJ2-1, with TRBD1 matching 7 bases. The length of the CDR3 is 14 residues. V was pared by 5 bases and J by 7 bases, with 8 bases of the junction left unmatched. CDR1 is SGHDN and CDR2 is FVKESK in the germline V gene. CDR3 nucleotides: TGTGCCAGCAGCACCCGGGACAGCGGAAATGAGCAGTTCTTC. As protein: CASSTRDSGNEQFF. Full variable domain (rest looked up from reference TRBV14 and TRBJ2-1): EAGVTQFPSHSVIEKGQTVTLRCDPISGHDNLYWYRRVMGKEIKFLLHFVKESKQDESGMPNNRFLAERTGGTYSTLKVQPAELEDSGVYFCASSTRDSGNEQFFGPGTRLTVL.

The chain uses TRBV7-6 and TRBJ2-5, with 9 bases that match TRBD2. The CDR3 is 17 residues long. CDR1 is SGHVS, CDR2 FNYEAQ, per germline. The V and J ends lost 2 bases and 3 bases, in that order; junction bases with no gene match: 10. The CDR3: CASSLWYSGSREETQYF. CDR3 sequence (DNA): TGTGCCAGCAGCTTATGGTATAGCGGGAGCAGAGAAGAGACCCAGTACTTC.

The rearrangement links TRBV2 to TRBJ2-2; D is unclear. This CDR3 spans 15 amino acids. Trimming removed 3 bases from V and 1 base from J, with 9 bases in between. Germline CDR1 SNHLY, CDR2 FYNNEI. The CDR3: CASSDPAENTGELFF. As DNA, the CDR3 is TGTGCCAGCAGTGACCCCGCAGAGAACACCGGGGAGCTGTTTTTT.

The rearrangement uses TRBV15 and TRBJ2-3, with D perhaps TRBD2 (5 bases). V lost 1 base, J lost 4 bases, and 9 bases lay in between. Germline-derived CDR1 and CDR2 are LNHNV and YYDKDF (reference sequence). The CDR3 is 14 amino acids. CDR3 protein: CATSRVPGSDTQYF. As DNA, the CDR3 is TGTGCCACCAGCAGAGTGCCGGGGTCAGATACGCAGTATTTT.

The chain employs TRBV27 and TRBJ2-7; D is undetermined. Germline V gene lookup returns CDR1 MNHEY and CDR2 SMNVEV (reference sequence). Trimming took off 3 bases at V and 3 bases at J, with 12 bases between the two ends. This CDR3 spans 14 amino acids. CDR3 sequence reads: CASSFNDQYYEQYF. CDR3 sequence (DNA): TGTGCCAGCAGTTTTAATGACCAGTACTACGAGCAGTACTTC.